The rows below give T cell receptor beta chains drawn from one sample of a study of blood T cell repertoires in COVID-19. Some clones are missing from TCRdb's copy, which holds only in-frame ones; the method was immunoSEQ multiplex PCR. In the table there are about 200,000 clones, 80% to 90% of which are singletons. The material sequenced was PBMCs or T cells enriched from blood (not recorded which). Receptors were obtained from a man under 40 who had recovered from COVID-19. CDR3s include the opening cysteine and the closing phenylalanine or tryptophan. A D gene is named only where the DNA matches it firmly. Clone size, where shown, is once, few, many, or a class for clones that have expanded.

TRBV6-4,.,TRBJ1-6,.,TGTGCCAGCAGTGAATCCTGGGGCAATAATTCACCCCTCCACTTT,CASSESWGNNSPLHF
TRBV20-1,.,TRBJ1-1,.,TGCAGTGCTAGTACGGGGGTCGGGACTGAAGCTTTCTTT,CSASTGVGTEAFF
TRBV19,.,TRBJ2-3,.,TGTGCCAGTAGTATAAGCAGGATAGGCACAGATACGCAGTATTTT,CASSISRIGTDTQYF
TRBV2,once,TRBJ2-4,.,TGTGCCAGTCGGTATGAAAACATTCAGTACTTC,CASRYENIQYF
TRBV6-1,.,TRBJ1-2,.,TGTGCCAGCAGTGAAGCGCCAGGGCCTTATGGCTACACCTTC,CASSEAPGPYGYTF
TRBV6-2/TRBV6-3,.,TRBJ1-1,TRBD1,TGTGCCAGCAGTTACCAGGGGGCGATGAACACTGAAGCTTTCTTT,CASSYQGAMNTEAFF
TRBV12-3/TRBV12-4,.,TRBJ2-4,.,TGTGCCAGCAGTTTTTGGGGGGAAAACATTCAGTACTTC,CASSFWGENIQYF
TRBV16,.,TRBJ2-7,.,TGTGCCAGCAGCCAAATAGCGCAGTGGCACGAGCAGTACTTC,CASSQIAQWHEQYF
TRBV7-9,.,TRBJ2-1,TRBD1,TGTGCCAGCGCGGACAGGGTTACCTACAATGAGCAGTTCTTC,CASADRVTYNEQFF
TRBV7-6,once,TRBJ1-4,.,TGTGCCAGCAGCTTAAAGTTCCGGGGAGCAACTAATGAAAAACTGTTTTTT,CASSLKFRGATNEKLFF
TRBV11-2,.,TRBJ2-1,TRBD2,TGTGCCAGCAGTCCGGGACTAGCGAAGATCTCCTACAATGAGCAGTTCTTC,CASSPGLAKISYNEQFF
TRBV4-2,.,TRBJ1-3,.,TGTGCCAGCAGCCAAGTTAGCAGGGTAGGGGGAAACACCATATATTTT,CASSQVSRVGGNTIYF
TRBV3-1/TRBV3-2,.,TRBJ2-5,TRBD2,TGTGCCAGCAGCCAAGAGCAGCGGGGGAAGGAGACCCAGTACTTC,CASSQEQRGKETQYF
TRBV10-3,.,TRBJ2-5,TRBD1,TGTGCCATCAGTACAGGGGGTGAGACCCAGTACTTC,CAISTGGETQYF
TRBV9,.,TRBJ2-2,TRBD1,TGTGCCAGCAGAAGCCCAACAGGGGAGGAGCTGTTTTTT,CASRSPTGEELFF
TRBV27,.,TRBJ1-2,.,TGTGCCAGCAGTTCAACACTTTCCCCAGGGGGCTACACCTTC,CASSSTLSPGGYTF
TRBV7-9,.,TRBJ2-2,.,TGTGCCAGCAGCATGGGACACAACACCGGGGAGCTGTTTTTT,CASSMGHNTGELFF
TRBV6-2/TRBV6-3,.,TRBJ2-3,.,TGTGCCAGCAGCGATCCGGACTATACGCAGTATTTT,CASSDPDYTQYF
TRBV30,.,TRBJ1-5,.,TGTGCCTGGAGTCAGGGTAACCAGCCCCAGCATTTT,CAWSQGNQPQHF
TRBV30,.,TRBJ2-2,.,TGTGCCTGGGGAAGAGAGAACACCGGGGAGCTGTTTTTT,CAWGRENTGELFF
TRBV7-6,.,TRBJ2-1,TRBD2,TGTGCCAGCAGCTTAGTAGCGGGAGGACCGAGCTCCTACAATGAGCAGTTCTTC,CASSLVAGGPSSYNEQFF
TRBV4-3,.,TRBJ2-7,TRBD1,TGCGCCAGCAGCCAAAACCCCGGACAGGGGACCTACGAGCAGTACTTC,CASSQNPGQGTYEQYF
TRBV27,.,TRBJ2-1,TRBD2,TGTGCCAGCAGTCGACTAGCGGAGAGCTCCTACAATGAGCAGTTCTTC,CASSRLAESSYNEQFF
TRBV6-2/TRBV6-3,.,TRBJ1-2,TRBD1,TGTGCCAGCAGTTACCGCTCACAGGGGATAAACCCCTATGGCTACACCTTC,CASSYRSQGINPYGYTF